This TCR beta chain was sequenced for a study of CD8 T cells in ankylosing spondylitis. In germline, CDR1 is SGHRS, CDR2 YFSETQ. Trimming left V 2 bases short and J 13 bases short, with 13 bases between. The CDR3 spans 12 residues. A single record per CDR3 protein comes from TCRdb applying MiXCR to the 5' RACE reads. The table records about 340,000 distinct CDR3 sequences, roughly 14% of them present only once. This clonotype was recorded a few times. Sequencing was done on a sample of blood, either unsorted or a sorted T cell fraction (not recorded which). This chain connects TRBV5-1 to TRBJ1-5; weak D call: TRBD1 (5 bases). The source is a male donor with ankylosing spondylitis or in good health (not recorded which). In DNA, the CDR3 is TGCGCCAGCAGCTTAGGATGGGGGGTTCAGCATTTT. It translates to CASSLGWGVQHF.